This record covers a single TCR beta chain. Its antigen is undetermined. V shed 5 bases, J shed 6 bases, and the junction held 6 bases outside the gene matches. Per the germline V gene, CDR1 is SGHRS and CDR2 is YFSETQ. The CDR3 contains 14 residues. Primed by a sample-barcoded 5' primer and a J-beta primer mix, a second PCR proceeded for 7 to 11 cycles. From the 5' RACE reads, TCRdb called clonotypes with MiXCR, one entry per CDR3 protein. The sample has over 950,000 distinct CDR3 sequences, more than 30% seen once; the top ten hold roughly 14%. This sample stems from a study of blood T cells in healthy people across ages. Notes on the study in general: Higher diversity and more naive CD4+ cells were features of long-lived donors, compared to aged donors. The unknown donor CMV status may have confounded expanded clonotype changes.

Ranging in age from roughly 6 to 95, the donors were healthy Caucasian individuals from Russia. PBMCs were isolated at a quantity of at least 7 million per sample. The TCR was taken from a man between 18 and 35 years old in good health. Source material: blood. The rearrangement links TRBV5-1 to TRBJ1-1, with 11 positions matching TRBD1. CDR3 sequence: CASSYGQGASEAFF. CDR3 DNA sequence: TGCGCCAGCAGTTACGGACAGGGGGCCTCTGAAGCTTTCTTT.